This T cell receptor (beta chain) was sequenced for a study of cytomegalovirus exposure and HLA in healthy donors. As concerns this clone: Its antigen is unknown.

Study findings and constraints: In an earlier analysis, about 87% or about 30%: the productive usage of most TCR beta V segments. As a later analysis showed, a missense DCLRE1C variant was linked to trimming of TCR beta V- and J-genes.

Germline loops: CDR1 LNHDA, CDR2 SQIVND (reference sequence). The CDR3 contains 12 residues. V gave up 5 bases and J gave up 5 bases, with 8 bases separating them. PCR primers comprised 60 Vbeta and 13 Jbeta primers. Authors' methods: It was a later analysis that counted about 80 million unique TCR beta chains, of which around 11 million were shared. Generated by immunoSEQ multiplex PCR, the TCRdb table keeps only in-frame clones and is missing some. V and J calls plus clone size are reproduced from that table; the DNA served to infer D and trimming. Of about 120,000 clones in the sample, roughly 69% were seen once.

The TCR originated in a woman aged 40 to 55 in good health and CMV-seropositive. Input material: PBMCs. The chain recombines TRBV19 with TRBJ2-3, with D possibly being TRBD2 (6 bases). CDR3 residues: CASSVGGDTQYF. DNA for the CDR3: TGTGCCAGTAGTGTCGGGGGAGATACGCAGTATTTT.